A selection of T cell receptor beta chains follows, all from one sample in a study of STAT5B mutations in CD4+ large granular lymphocyte leukemia. TCRdb's copy holds only in-frame clones and misses some; the assay was immunoSEQ multiplex PCR. The sample carries thousands of clones, roughly 89% recorded once. Sequenced material: PBMCs. The receptors derive from a woman in her seventies with CD4+ T-cell large granular lymphocyte leukemia. Both conserved end residues are part of each CDR3. The D gene is left open where the match is weak. The size entry is marked missing in some rows and otherwise reads once, few, many or a size class.

size: .; D: TRBD2; J: TRBJ2-7; V: TRBV2; DNA: TGTGCCAGCAGTGAAAGGGAGGGTCGTGCCGCCGGTGAGCAGTACTTC; CDR3: CASSEREGRAAGEQYF
size: .; D: .; J: TRBJ2-1; V: TRBV7-2; DNA: TGTGCCAGCAGCTTAGGCCTAAACAATGAGCAGTTCTTC; CDR3: CASSLGLNNEQFF
size: few; D: TRBD1; J: TRBJ1-5; V: TRBV2; DNA: TGTGCCAGCAGTGTTGCGGACAGGGAGGTTCAGCCCCAGCATTTT; CDR3: CASSVADREVQPQHF
size: .; D: TRBD2; J: TRBJ2-3; V: TRBV4-2; DNA: TGTGCCAGCAGCCTCCGCCTAGCGGGGGTCACAGATACGCAGTATTTT; CDR3: CASSLRLAGVTDTQYF
size: .; D: .; J: TRBJ2-3; V: TRBV25-1; DNA: TGTGCCAGCAGTGTGATGGAAAGCACAGATACGCAGTATTTT; CDR3: CASSVMESTDTQYF
size: .; D: TRBD1; J: TRBJ1-6; V: TRBV2; DNA: TGTGCCAGCAGTGAAGCGCTTCTTAGGGACAGGGGGCCCTATAATTCACCCCTCCACTTT; CDR3: CASSEALLRDRGPYNSPLHF
size: few; D: .; J: TRBJ1-2; V: TRBV28; DNA: TGTGCCAGCAGTTTGGGGGGGGCAGAGTATGGCTACACCTTC; CDR3: CASSLGGAEYGYTF
size: .; D: TRBD1; J: TRBJ2-1; V: TRBV2; DNA: TGTGCCAGCAATGGACAGGCTTCCTACAATGAGCAGTTCTTC; CDR3: CASNGQASYNEQFF
size: .; D: TRBD1; J: TRBJ2-7; V: TRBV28; DNA: TGTGCCAGCAGGCAGGGGGCCTACGAGCAGTACTTC; CDR3: CASRQGAYEQYF
size: .; D: .; J: TRBJ1-6; V: TRBV7-9; DNA: TGTGCCAGCAGCTCCCAGGACGGGGCCCTCCACTTT; CDR3: CASSSQDGALHF
size: .; D: TRBD1; J: TRBJ2-3; V: TRBV27; DNA: TGTGCCAGCAGCCCCTGGGACAGGAGCACAGATACGCAGTATTTT; CDR3: CASSPWDRSTDTQYF
size: .; D: TRBD1; J: TRBJ1-5; V: TRBV27; DNA: TGTGCCAGCAGCCGACAGGGGCCTATAGCGCAGCCCCAGCATTTT; CDR3: CASSRQGPIAQPQHF
size: .; D: .; J: TRBJ2-3; V: TRBV19; DNA: TGTGCCAGTAGTATCCGAGCGGGAGATACGCAGTATTTT; CDR3: CASSIRAGDTQYF
size: .; D: TRBD1; J: TRBJ1-1; V: TRBV7-2; DNA: TGTGCCAGCAGCTACGGACAGGGATACACTGAAGCTTTCTTT; CDR3: CASSYGQGYTEAFF
size: once; D: .; J: TRBJ2-5; V: TRBV12-1; DNA: TGTGCCAGCACGTATCAACCAAGGGGGCGAAAAGAGACCCAGTACTTC; CDR3: CASTYQPRGRKETQYF
size: .; D: .; J: TRBJ1-5; V: TRBV7-2; DNA: TGTGCCAGCAGCTATTATAGCGATCAGCCCCAGCATTTT; CDR3: CASSYYSDQPQHF
size: .; D: .; J: TRBJ2-2; V: TRBV2; DNA: TGTGCCAGCAGCCAGACAGAAGCTAACACCGGGGAGCTGTTTTTT; CDR3: CASSQTEANTGELFF
size: .; D: .; J: TRBJ1-2; V: TRBV6-6; DNA: TGTGCCAGCAGGGACACCAACTATGGCTACACCTTC; CDR3: CASRDTNYGYTF
size: .; D: .; J: TRBJ2-5; V: TRBV2; DNA: TGTGCCAGCAGCCCTAGGACAGCCGGGGAGACCCAGTACTTC; CDR3: CASSPRTAGETQYF
size: .; D: .; J: TRBJ1-1; V: TRBV5-1; DNA: TGCGCCAGCAGCTTGGGGCAGGGCGCCACTGAAGCTTTCTTT; CDR3: CASSLGQGATEAFF
size: .; D: .; J: TRBJ2-1; V: TRBV5-3; DNA: TGTGCCAGAAGCTTGAGGAGGGACTACAATGAGCAGTTCTTC; CDR3: CARSLRRDYNEQFF
size: .; D: .; J: TRBJ1-1; V: TRBV7-8; DNA: TGTGCCAGCAGCTTAGTCACCCAGGGAGGGACTGAAGCTTTCTTT; CDR3: CASSLVTQGGTEAFF
size: .; D: TRBD1; J: TRBJ2-2; V: TRBV10-3; DNA: TGTGCCACGTCCCTGGGACAGCAGAACACCGGGGAGCTGTTTTTT; CDR3: CATSLGQQNTGELFF
size: .; D: .; J: TRBJ2-7; V: TRBV11-1; DNA: TGTGCCAGCAGCTTAAGTCACGGGGCAAATACCTGGGAGTACTTC; CDR3: CASSLSHGANTWEYF
size: .; D: .; J: TRBJ2-2; V: TRBV6-4; DNA: TGTGCCAGCAGGCTGGCAGAGGGGACCGGGGAGCTGTTTTTT; CDR3: CASRLAEGTGELFF
size: .; D: TRBD2; J: TRBJ2-1; V: TRBV2; DNA: TGTGCCAGCAGAGGCGGACTAGCGGGGTACAATGAGCAGTTCTTC; CDR3: CASRGGLAGYNEQFF
size: .; D: .; J: TRBJ2-3; V: TRBV28; DNA: TGTGCCAGCACCCTGGGAAACCAGCCCCCAGATACGCAGTATTTT; CDR3: CASTLGNQPPDTQYF
size: .; D: .; J: TRBJ1-5; V: TRBV5-4; DNA: TGTGCCAGCAGCCTGGACGGGAGCAATCAGCCCCAGCATTTT; CDR3: CASSLDGSNQPQHF
size: .; D: .; J: TRBJ1-3; V: TRBV5-8; DNA: TGTGCCAGCAACGCGGACGGGAGAAGTAACACCATATATTTT; CDR3: CASNADGRSNTIYF
size: .; D: .; J: TRBJ2-2; V: TRBV5-4; DNA: TGTGCCAGCAGCTTGGATAGCGCCGGGGAGCTGTTTTTT; CDR3: CASSLDSAGELFF
size: .; D: .; J: TRBJ1-2; V: TRBV6-1; DNA: TGTGCCAGCAGTGAAAGGGGGAACTATGGCTACACCTTC; CDR3: CASSERGNYGYTF
size: .; D: TRBD1; J: TRBJ2-7; V: TRBV6-5; DNA: TGTGCCAGCAGTTACTCGAGGACAGGGGGGTACGAGCAGTACTTC; CDR3: CASSYSRTGGYEQYF
size: .; D: TRBD1; J: TRBJ2-3; V: TRBV25-1; DNA: TGTGCCAGCAGCCTTGGACAGGGGGCAGGAGATACGCAGTATTTT; CDR3: CASSLGQGAGDTQYF
size: .; D: .; J: TRBJ2-3; V: TRBV5-1; DNA: TGCGCCAGCAGCTTGGATCCCGCGTCCGCAGATACGCAGTATTTT; CDR3: CASSLDPASADTQYF
size: .; D: .; J: TRBJ1-2; V: TRBV15; DNA: TGTGCCACCAGCCCCCGGGGGGACTATGGCTACACCTTC; CDR3: CATSPRGDYGYTF
size: .; D: TRBD2; J: TRBJ2-1; V: TRBV11-3; DNA: TGTGCCAGCAGCCAGAGGACCGCGGGGGACAATGAGCAGTTCTTC; CDR3: CASSQRTAGDNEQFF
size: .; D: .; J: TRBJ1-1; V: TRBV27; DNA: TGTGCCAGCAGTTTTGGGGTGGGGCTTCGGTACACTGAAGCTTTCTTT; CDR3: CASSFGVGLRYTEAFF
size: .; D: .; J: TRBJ1-1; V: TRBV7-2; DNA: TGTGCCAGCAGCCCAAACTCCGGGGTTGGTGGTGAAGCTTTCTTT; CDR3: CASSPNSGVGGEAFF
size: .; D: TRBD1; J: TRBJ2-2; V: TRBV27; DNA: TGTGCCAGCAGTTCCAACAGGGGCGTCACCGGGGAGCTGTTTTTT; CDR3: CASSSNRGVTGELFF
size: .; D: .; J: TRBJ2-3; V: TRBV7-6; DNA: TGTGCCAGCAGCAGGACTTACAGCACAGATACGCAGTATTTT; CDR3: CASSRTYSTDTQYF
size: .; D: TRBD2; J: TRBJ2-1; V: TRBV30; DNA: TGTGCCTGGAGTGTAACCCGATCCCCTAGCGGGGGGACGCATGAGCAGTTCTTC; CDR3: CAWSVTRSPSGGTHEQFF
size: once; D: TRBD1; J: TRBJ1-2; V: TRBV11-2; DNA: TGTGCCAGCAGCAGCTCAGGGGGTTATGGCTACACCTTC; CDR3: CASSSSGGYGYTF
size: .; D: TRBD1; J: TRBJ1-1; V: TRBV28; DNA: TGTGCCAGCAGTTCCGGACAGGGGTTAGCTTTCTTT; CDR3: CASSSGQGLAFF
size: once; D: .; J: TRBJ2-1; V: TRBV6-5; DNA: TGTGCCAGCAGTTTTTACGGGTTGACAGAGGAGTTCTTC; CDR3: CASSFYGLTEEFF